Listed below are T cell receptor beta chains from one sample, sequenced in a study of blood T cell repertoires in COVID-19. Sequencing was performed with immunoSEQ multiplex PCR; in TCRdb, only in-frame clones are kept and a portion is missing. Altogether approximately 350,000 clones are present, 80% to 90% being singletons, with the ten largest covering approximately 1%. The sequenced material came from PBMCs or T cells enriched from blood (not recorded which). The source of these receptors is a man aged 18 to 30 who had recovered from COVID-19. The CDR3 runs from the conserved cysteine through the conserved F or W. The D gene is left open where the match is weak.

D	J	V	CDR3
-	TRBJ2-1	TRBV5-1	CASSTLGLGDYNEQFF
-	TRBJ2-3	TRBV5-6	CASSLVADTQYF
TRBD2	TRBJ2-3	TRBV10-1	CASSEPPTSGRVDATQYF
-	TRBJ1-6	TRBV6-2/TRBV6-3	CASSFLRSPLHF
-	TRBJ1-2	TRBV19	CASSSQQGTFGYTF
-	TRBJ2-5	TRBV30	CAWNAPGETQYF
TRBD1	TRBJ2-1	TRBV15	CATSRPSGTGKNEQFF
-	TRBJ2-7	TRBV18	CASSQTPGSRGYEQYF
-	TRBJ1-5	TRBV9	CASSAGTTPGNQPQHF
-	TRBJ2-2	TRBV11-1	CASTQGTGFTGELFF
-	TRBJ2-6	TRBV28	CASTQTGIGANVLTF
-	TRBJ1-2	TRBV6-7	CASSYWATLPNYGYTF
-	TRBJ1-1	TRBV13	CASSSGQLNTEAFF
TRBD1	TRBJ1-2	TRBV11-2	CASSGGQGSAYGYTF
TRBD1	TRBJ2-2	TRBV19	CASSPWGTGYTGELFF
-	TRBJ1-1	TRBV5-6	CASSFEDLRTEAFF
-	TRBJ2-6	TRBV7-2	CASSLVHSGANVLTF
TRBD1	TRBJ1-1	TRBV7-2	CASFPLDRGRSTEAFF
TRBD1	TRBJ2-5	TRBV2	CASSPLRQGLPQTQYF
TRBD2	TRBJ2-1	TRBV5-3	CARSYNPWRGGPPIAYNEQFF